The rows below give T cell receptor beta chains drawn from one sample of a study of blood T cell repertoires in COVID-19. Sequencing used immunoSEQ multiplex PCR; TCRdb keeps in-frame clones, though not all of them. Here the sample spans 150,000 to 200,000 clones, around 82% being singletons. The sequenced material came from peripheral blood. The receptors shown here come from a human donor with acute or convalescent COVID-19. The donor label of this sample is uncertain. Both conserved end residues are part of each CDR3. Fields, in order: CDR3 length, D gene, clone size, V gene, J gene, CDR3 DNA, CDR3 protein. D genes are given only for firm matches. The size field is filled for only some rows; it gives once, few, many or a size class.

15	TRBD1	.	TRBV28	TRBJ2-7	TGTGCCAGCAGTTTACCCGGGACAGGTCTCAGCGAGCAGTACTTC	CASSLPGTGLSEQYF
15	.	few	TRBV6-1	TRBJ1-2	TGTGCCAGCAGTGACCCCGGGACTGATTTAATGGACCACACCTTC	CASSDPGTDLMDHTF
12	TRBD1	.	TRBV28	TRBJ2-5	TGTGCCACCCAACAGGGGCGGGAGACCCAGTACTTC	CATQQGRETQYF
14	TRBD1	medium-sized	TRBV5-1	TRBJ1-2	TGCGCCAGCAGCTCAGGGACAGTTAACTATGGCTACACCTTC	CASSSGTVNYGYTF
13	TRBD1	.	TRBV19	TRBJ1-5	TGTGCCAGTAAAGGGACAGGGGAACAGCCCCAGCATTTT	CASKGTGEQPQHF
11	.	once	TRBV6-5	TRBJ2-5	TGTGCCAGCAGTTTAGAGGAGACCCAGTACTTC	CASSLEETQYF
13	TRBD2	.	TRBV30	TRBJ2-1	TGTGCCTGGAAAGCGGGAGTGTCCAATGAGCAGTTCTTC	CAWKAGVSNEQFF
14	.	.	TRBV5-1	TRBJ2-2	TGCGCCAGCAGCTTGGACGGGGACACCGGGGAGCTGTTTTTT	CASSLDGDTGELFF
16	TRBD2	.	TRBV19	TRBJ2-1	TGTGCCAGTAGAGGGGGACTAGCGGGCCTGAGGGAAGAGCAGTTCTTC	CASRGGLAGLREEQFF
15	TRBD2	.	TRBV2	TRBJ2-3	TGTGCCGGAAGAGGGACTAGCGGGATTACAGATACGCAGTATTTT	CAGRGTSGITDTQYF
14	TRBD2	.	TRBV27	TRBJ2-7	TGTGCCAGCAGTTTCATAGCGGGGACCTACGAGCAGTACTTC	CASSFIAGTYEQYF
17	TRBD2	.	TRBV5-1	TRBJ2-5	TGCGCCAGCAGCTCGGGCCTTCTACTAGCGGGGGAAGAGACCCAGTACTTC	CASSSGLLLAGEETQYF
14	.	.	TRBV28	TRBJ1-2	TGTGCCAGCAGTTTAAGCCTGCGGGGAGTAGGCTACACCTTC	CASSLSLRGVGYTF
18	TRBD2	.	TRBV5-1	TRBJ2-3	TGCGCCAGCAGCTTATTCCTGCGCGGATCGGGGGGGGCGGATACGCAGTATTTT	CASSLFLRGSGGADTQYF
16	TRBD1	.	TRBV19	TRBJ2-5	TGTGCCAGTAGTATCCCAGGGGGAGAGGGTCGAGAGACCCAGTACTTC	CASSIPGGEGRETQYF
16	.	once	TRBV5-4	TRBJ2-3	TGTGCCAGCAGCTTTTGGACTAAGGGGGGGGCAGATACGCAGTATTTT	CASSFWTKGGADTQYF
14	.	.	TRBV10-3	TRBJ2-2	TGTGCCATCAGTGATGGCCAGAACACCGGGGAGCTGTTTTTT	CAISDGQNTGELFF
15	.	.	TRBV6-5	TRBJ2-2	TGTGCCAGCAGAAAGTCACAGTTTAACACCGGGGAGCTGTTTTTT	CASRKSQFNTGELFF
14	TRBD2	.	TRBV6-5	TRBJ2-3	TGTGCCAGCAGCTTAGCGGGGGGAACAGATACGCAGTATTTT	CASSLAGGTDTQYF
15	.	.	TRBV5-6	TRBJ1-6	TGTGCCAGCAGCACTTTACAGGGAGACAATTCACCCCTCCACTTT	CASSTLQGDNSPLHF
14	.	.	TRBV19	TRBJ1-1	TGTGCCAGTAGGAAGGGGGTCGGAAGCCCTGAAGCTTTCTTT	CASRKGVGSPEAFF
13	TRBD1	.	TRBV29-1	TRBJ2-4	TGCAGCGTTGTAATTTCCGGGACAGACATTCAGTACTTC	CSVVISGTDIQYF
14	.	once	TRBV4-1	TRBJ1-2	TGCGCCAGCAGCCAAGATTTTGGCTTCTATGGCTACACCTTC	CASSQDFGFYGYTF
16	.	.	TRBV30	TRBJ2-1	TGTGCCTGGAGTGTAGGTGGTGGGTGGCGGTATGGTGAGCAGTTCTTC	CAWSVGGGWRYGEQFF
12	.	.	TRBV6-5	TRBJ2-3	TGTGCCAGCAGGTCCACTTCAGATACGCAGTATTTT	CASRSTSDTQYF
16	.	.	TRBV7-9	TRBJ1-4	TGTGCCAGCAGCTACGTTACCCTTCGAGATAATGAAAAACTGTTTTTT	CASSYVTLRDNEKLFF
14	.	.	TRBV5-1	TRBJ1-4	TGCGCCAGCAGCTTGTCAGGGGTCGAGGAAAAACTGTTTTTT	CASSLSGVEEKLFF
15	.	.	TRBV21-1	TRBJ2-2	TGTGCCAGCACCGTTAGAGGGTTGAACACCGGGGAGCTGTTTTTT	CASTVRGLNTGELFF
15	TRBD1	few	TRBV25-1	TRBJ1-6	TGTGCCAGCAGTGAATTTACAGGGGAGAGTTCACCCCTCCACTTT	CASSEFTGESSPLHF
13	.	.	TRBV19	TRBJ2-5	TGTGCCAGTAGTACACGAATGTATCAGGCCCAGTACTTC	CASSTRMYQAQYF
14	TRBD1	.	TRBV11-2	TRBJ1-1	TGTGCCAGCAGCCGGGACAGGGCGGGCACTGAAGCTTTCTTT	CASSRDRAGTEAFF
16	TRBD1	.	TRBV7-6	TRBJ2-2	TGTGCCAGCAGCTGGACAGGGGTCGGGAACACCGGGGAGCTGTTTTTT	CASSWTGVGNTGELFF
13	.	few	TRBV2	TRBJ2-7	TGTGCCAGCAGCCAGGCGAGCTCCTACGAGCAGTACTTC	CASSQASSYEQYF
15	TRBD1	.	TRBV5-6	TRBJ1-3	TGTGCCAGCAGCTTGTCAGACAGGGCTGGAAACACCATATATTTT	CASSLSDRAGNTIYF
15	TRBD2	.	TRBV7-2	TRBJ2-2	TGTGCCAGCAGCTTAAGGCGGGGGGGCCCCGGGGAGCTGTTTTTT	CASSLRRGGPGELFF
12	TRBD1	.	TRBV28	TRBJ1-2	TGTGCCAGCGAACAGGGGAACTATGGCTACACCTTC	CASEQGNYGYTF
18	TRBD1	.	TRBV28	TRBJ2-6	TGTGCCAGCAGTCTGACAGGACAGGGCCTCTCTGGGGCCAACGTCCTGACTTTC	CASSLTGQGLSGANVLTF
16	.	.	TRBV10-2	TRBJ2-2	TGCGCCAGCAGGACGACTAGGACAGGGAACACCGGGGAGCTGTTTTTT	CASRTTRTGNTGELFF
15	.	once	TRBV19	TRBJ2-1	TGTGCCAGTACGGATAGGGCTAGCGTGTACAATGAGCAGTTCTTC	CASTDRASVYNEQFF
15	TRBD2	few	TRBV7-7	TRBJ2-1	TGTGCCAGCAGCTTGGCAGCGGGAGGTCTCAATGAGCAGTTCTTC	CASSLAAGGLNEQFF
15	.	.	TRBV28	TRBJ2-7	TGTGCCAGCAGCCGCGGACTTGAAAGCTCCTACGAGCAGTACTTC	CASSRGLESSYEQYF
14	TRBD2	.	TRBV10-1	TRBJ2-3	TGCGCCAGCAGTGGGACTAGTAATCCAGATACGCAGTATTTT	CASSGTSNPDTQYF
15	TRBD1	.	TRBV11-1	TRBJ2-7	TGTGCCAGCAGCTCCTCCCGACAGGGGGTCTACGAGCAGTACTTC	CASSSSRQGVYEQYF
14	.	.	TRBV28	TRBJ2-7	TGTGCCAGCAGTACTCCAGGGTCAGGCTACGAGCAGTACTTC	CASSTPGSGYEQYF
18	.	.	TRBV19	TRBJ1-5	TGTGCCAGTAGTATAAATGGTGGTAGGGCAGGGGTCAATCAGCCCCAGCATTTT	CASSINGGRAGVNQPQHF
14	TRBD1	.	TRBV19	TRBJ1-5	TGTGCCAGTAGTAAGGGACAGGGGCCCGGGCCCCAGCATTTT	CASSKGQGPGPQHF
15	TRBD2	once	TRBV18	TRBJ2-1	TGTGCCAGCCAAGGTGGAGCGGGAGGCCTCAATGAGCAGTTCTTC	CASQGGAGGLNEQFF
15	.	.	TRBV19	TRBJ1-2	TGTGCCAGTAGACTACCGGCGACAGCAGATTATGGCTACACCTTC	CASRLPATADYGYTF